Listed here is a single T cell receptor beta chain. This sample stems from a study of blood T cell repertoires in COVID-19. V shed 2 bases and J 4 bases; nucleotides not matched to a gene: 5. Germline loops: CDR1 SGDLS, CDR2 YYNGEE. The CDR3 loop spans 15 amino acids. The data were produced by immunoSEQ multiplex PCR, yet TCRdb's version contains in-frame clones alone and is incomplete. The sample carries 100,000 or so clones, roughly 79% recorded once. Sample: peripheral blood. This sequence joins TRBV9 and TRBJ2-2, with 7 bases lining up with TRBD2. The receptor was derived from a woman between 65 and 79 years old with acute or convalescent COVID-19. The CDR3: CASSVGRGSTGELFF. The CDR3 DNA reads as TGTGCCAGCAGCGTTGGGCGGGGGAGCACCGGGGAGCTGTTTTTT.